The 19 T cell receptor beta chains listed next were all sequenced from one sample in a study of control samples from healthy donors and cancer patients. Only in-frame clones appear in the TCRdb table, and some are missing; sequencing was by immunoSEQ multiplex PCR. The repertoire holds more than 85,000 clones, with approximately 88% as singletons. The sequenced sample consisted of PBMCs. These receptors came from a man between 65 and 85 years old with lung cancer.

The rearrangement uses TRBV5-4 and TRBJ1-6; D call uncertain. Per germline, CDR1 SGHNT and CDR2 YYREEE (reference sequence). Trimming left V 7 bases short and J 11 bases short, with 13 bases between. There are 12 residues in the CDR3. Here the CDR3 reads CASATGGTPLHF. In DNA form, the CDR3 reads TGTGCCAGCGCGACGGGAGGAACACCCCTCCACTTT.

This chain links TRBV6-5 with TRBJ1-1; D possibly corresponds to TRBD1 (5 bases). The germline V gene encodes CDR1 MNHEY and CDR2 SVGAGI. The CDR3 loop spans 15 amino acids. With 2 bases removed from V and 1 base from J, the gap between germline ends came to 11 bases. The CDR3 here is CASSYDVGPNTEAFF. Written as DNA, the CDR3 is TGTGCCAGCAGTTACGACGTGGGGCCGAACACTGAAGCTTTCTTT.

The V gene is TRBV19, the J gene TRBJ2-1, with a tentative D call TRBD1 (6 bases). CDR1 LNHDA and CDR2 SQIVND come from the germline V gene (reference sequence). The V end lost 4 bases, the J end lost 0 bases, and 13 bases lay between the germline ends. CDR3 length equals 16 residues. The CDR3 here is CASSKIGQSSYNEQFF. The CDR3 nucleotides are TGTGCCAGTAGTAAAATCGGACAGAGCTCCTACAATGAGCAGTTCTTC.

The chain is built from TRBV6-6 and TRBJ1-1, with D maybe TRBD1 (6 bases). V was clipped by 5 bases and J by 0 bases, with 13 bases between them. The germline V gene has CDR1 MNHNY and CDR2 SVGAGI (reference sequence). This CDR3 is built from 15 residues. This chain's CDR3 is CASSDGGHLNTEAFF. CDR3 nucleotides: TGTGCCAGCAGTGACGGGGGACACCTGAACACTGAAGCTTTCTTT.

As DNA, the CDR3 is TGTGCCAGCGGGCAGACAGGGCGCTACTATGGCTACACCTTC. It is translated as CASGQTGRYYGYTF. V and J are TRBV7-8 and TRBJ1-2; TRBD1 aligns across 7 bases. V lost 8 bases to trimming and J lost 3 bases; unmatched junction nucleotides: 9. Germline CDR1 reads SGHVS; CDR2 reads FQNEAQ. The CDR3 has 14 amino acids.

This CDR3 reads CASSQDLGLSNQPQHF. For the CDR3, the DNA is TGTGCCAGCAGCCAAGATTTGGGACTGAGCAATCAGCCCCAGCATTTT. This rearrangement joins TRBV3-1 (or the pseudogene TRBV3-2) to TRBJ1-5, with D tentatively TRBD1 (5 bases). Deletions cut 0 bases from V and 1 base from J, with 10 bases between. CDR3 length: 16 amino acids. Germline V CDR1 and CDR2: LGHDT, YNNKEL (reference sequence).

Only a few counts were recorded for this clone. The chain uses TRBV7-8 and TRBJ1-1; D may be TRBD1 (6 bases). CDR1 is SGHVS and CDR2 is FQNEAQ in the germline V gene. Trimming pared 5 bases from V and 6 bases from J, leaving 19 bases between. The CDR3 sequence is 15 residues long. The CDR3 reads CASSKLRGPVPEAFF. The CDR3 DNA is TGTGCCAGCAGCAAACTCAGGGGCCCCGTCCCTGAAGCTTTCTTT.

This clone is a singleton in its sample. The chain combines TRBV5-1 with TRBJ1-4; 8 nucleotides match TRBD1. Per the germline V gene, CDR1 is SGHRS and CDR2 is YFSETQ. V dropped 4 bases and J dropped 7; count of bases not matched to a gene: 6. This CDR3 has 14 residues. CDR3 nucleotide sequence: TGCGCCAGCAGCATGCAGGGGGCCAGTGAAAAACTGTTTTTT. It translates to CASSMQGASEKLFF. The full variable domain, with the rest looked up from reference TRBV5-1 and TRBJ1-4, is KAGVTQTPRYLIKTRGQQVTLSCSPISGHRSVSWYQQTPGQGLQFLFEYFSETQRNKGNFPGRFSGRQFSNSRSEMNVSTLELGDSALYLCASSMQGASEKLFFGSGTQLSVL.

This clone occurred a few times. The chain combines TRBV6-5 with TRBJ1-2, with D uncertain. CDR3 length: 13 amino acids. Per the germline V gene, CDR1 is MNHEY and CDR2 is SVGAGI. The V gene lost 6 bases and the J gene lost 3 bases, with 11 bases spanning the gap. The CDR3 nucleotides read TGTGCCAGCAGCCTCGTGGGTGACTATGGCTACACCTTC. Translating it yields CASSLVGDYGYTF.

This chain connects TRBV6-4 to TRBJ1-1; the D gene is possibly TRBD1 (5 bases). Per the germline V gene, CDR1 is MRHNA and CDR2 is SNTAGT. The CDR3 has 15 amino acids. The V end was cut by 3 bases, the J end by 3 bases, with 14 bases between. In nucleotides, the CDR3 is TGTGCCAGCAGTGAAGGTCCGGGAGGGGACACTGAAGCTTTCTTT. This gives the protein CASSEGPGGDTEAFF.

This chain joins TRBV7-9 and TRBJ2-4; the match to TRBD2 covers 10 bases. Germline V gene data show CDR1 as SEHNR and CDR2 as FQNEAQ (reference sequence). The CDR3 has 19 amino acids. J was trimmed by 0 bases and V by 5 bases; bases with no gene match: 13. The CDR3 here is CASSLTIAGGQLAKNIQYF. In DNA form, the CDR3 reads TGTGCCAGCAGCCTAACCATAGCGGGGGGCCAACTAGCCAAAAACATTCAGTACTTC.

The V call is TRBV6-2 or TRBV6-3, the J call TRBJ1-5; weak D call: TRBD1 (5 bases). V was cut by 4 bases and J by 2 bases, with 15 bases left in between. This CDR3 region has 16 residues. CDR1 and CDR2 from the germline V gene are MNHEY and SVGEGT. CDR3 protein: CASSSHDRGGNQPQHF. DNA for the CDR3: TGTGCCAGCAGTTCCCACGACAGAGGGGGCAATCAGCCCCAGCATTTT.

This clone appeared a single time. The chain links TRBV5-1 to TRBJ1-2; the match to TRBD1 covers 11 bases. Per the germline V gene, CDR1 is SGHRS and CDR2 is YFSETQ. The V and J ends lost 3 bases and 7 bases, in that order; junction bases with no gene match: 14. CDR3 length equals 17 residues. The CDR3 sequence is CASSSRTGGEIPLGYTF. CDR3 DNA: TGCGCCAGCAGCTCCCGGACAGGGGGCGAAATCCCGCTTGGCTACACCTTC.

This clone was seen once. The rearrangement joins TRBV11-2 to TRBJ2-3, with 9 nucleotides matching TRBD2. V was pared by 2 bases and J by 2 bases, with 11 bases of the junction left unmatched. Germline V CDR1 and CDR2: SGHAT, FQNNGV. The CDR3 is 18 amino acids. CDR3 sequence reads: CASSLSRPSGIFTDTQYF. DNA for the CDR3: TGTGCCAGCAGCTTATCGAGGCCTAGCGGGATTTTCACAGATACGCAGTATTTT.

This clone has a single count. The gene calls are TRBV7-2 and TRBJ1-5; unclear D gene. The CDR3 contains 15 residues. Germline V gene lookup returns CDR1 SGHTA and CDR2 FQGNSA. The germline V and J ends were trimmed by 2 bases and 4 bases, with 12 bases remaining between them. The CDR3 DNA reads TGTGCCAGCAGCTTAACCCGTAGTGGGAATCAGCCCCAGCATTTT. This codes for CASSLTRSGNQPQHF.

This chain links TRBV9 with TRBJ2-2; 8 nucleotides agree with TRBD2. CDR1 is SGDLS and CDR2 is YYNGEE in the germline V gene. Unmatched junction bases numbered 8, after V lost 0 bases and J lost 1 base. The CDR3 runs 18 residues. CDR3 in amino acids: CASSVVGGAGGNTGELFF. For the CDR3, the DNA is TGTGCCAGCAGCGTAGTCGGGGGGGCCGGTGGGAACACCGGGGAGCTGTTTTTT.

The chain carries TRBV5-1 and TRBJ2-7; TRBD1 might be the D (6 bases). This CDR3 comprises 16 residues. The V end was cut by 3 bases, the J end by 2 bases, with 18 bases between. Germline values: CDR1 SGHRS, CDR2 YFSETQ. The CDR3 region has the DNA TGCGCCAGCAGCTCGCTGCCTGGAGGACAGCCCTACGAGCAGTACTTC. Residues: CASSSLPGGQPYEQYF.

The sample holds one count of this clone. The V gene is TRBV7-9, the J gene TRBJ1-2; D perhaps matches TRBD1 (5 bases). V dropped 5 bases and J dropped 0 bases, with 13 bases sitting between them. Germline V gene data show CDR1 as SEHNR and CDR2 as FQNEAQ (reference sequence). This CDR3 spans 15 amino acids. The CDR3 loop reads CASSHEGRTNYGYTF. In DNA form, the CDR3 reads TGTGCCAGCAGCCACGAGGGGCGAACTAACTATGGCTACACCTTC.

The J gene is TRBJ2-3, the V gene TRBV19; a possible D gene is TRBD1 (6 bases). Germline CDR1 and CDR2: LNHDA and SQIVND (reference sequence). V was cut by 5 bases and J by 0 bases, with 15 bases left in between. This CDR3 spans 16 amino acids. The DNA of the CDR3 is TGTGCCAGTAGTGGTTTAGGGACATTGAGCACAGATACGCAGTATTTT. Protein: CASSGLGTLSTDTQYF.